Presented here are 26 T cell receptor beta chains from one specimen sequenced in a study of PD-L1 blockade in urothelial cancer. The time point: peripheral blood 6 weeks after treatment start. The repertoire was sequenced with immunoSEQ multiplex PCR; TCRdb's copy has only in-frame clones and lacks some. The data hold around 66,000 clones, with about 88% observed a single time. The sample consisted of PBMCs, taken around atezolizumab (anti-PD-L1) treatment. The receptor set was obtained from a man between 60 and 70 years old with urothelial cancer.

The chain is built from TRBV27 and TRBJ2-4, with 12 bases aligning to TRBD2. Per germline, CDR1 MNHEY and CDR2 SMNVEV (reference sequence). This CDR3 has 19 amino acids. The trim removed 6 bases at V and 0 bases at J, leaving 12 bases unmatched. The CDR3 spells CASRKTSGGPILAKNIQYF. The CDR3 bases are TGTGCCAGCAGAAAAACTAGCGGGGGGCCGATACTAGCCAAAAACATTCAGTACTTC.

The CDR3 reads CASSRPAGNEQFF. In DNA, the CDR3 is TGTGCCAGCAGTCGGCCCGCAGGAAATGAGCAGTTCTTC. The chain combines TRBV7-9 with TRBJ2-1; D call uncertain. Germline values: CDR1 SEHNR, CDR2 FQNEAQ (reference sequence). The V gene lost 6 bases and the J gene lost 7 bases, with 13 bases spanning the gap. The CDR3 totals 13 residues. The variable domain in full, with the rest retrieved from reference TRBV7-9 and TRBJ2-1, is DTGVSQNPRHKITKRGQNVTFRCDPISEHNRLYWYRQTLGQGPEFLTYFQNEAQLEKSRLLSDRFSAERPKGSFSTLEIQRTEQGDSAMYLCASSRPAGNEQFFGPGTRLTVL.

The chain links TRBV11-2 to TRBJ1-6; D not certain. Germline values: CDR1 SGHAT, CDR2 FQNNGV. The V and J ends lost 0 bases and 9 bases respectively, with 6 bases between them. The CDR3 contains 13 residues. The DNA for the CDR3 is TGTGCCAGCAGCTTAGATCGCGGTTCACCCCTCCACTTT. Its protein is CASSLDRGSPLHF. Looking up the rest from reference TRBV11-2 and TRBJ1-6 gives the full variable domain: EAGVAQSPRYKIIEKRQSVAFWCNPISGHATLYWYQQILGQGPKLLIQFQNNGVVDDSQLPKDRFSAERLKGVDSTLKIQPAKLEDSAVYLCASSLDRGSPLHFGNGTRLTVT.

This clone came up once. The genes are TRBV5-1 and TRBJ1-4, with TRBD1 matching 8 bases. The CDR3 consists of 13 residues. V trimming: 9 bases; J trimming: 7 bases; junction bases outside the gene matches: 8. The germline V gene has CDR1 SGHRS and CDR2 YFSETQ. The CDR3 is CATSRDRGEKLFF. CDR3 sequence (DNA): TGCGCCACCTCTCGAGACAGGGGTGAAAAACTGTTTTTT. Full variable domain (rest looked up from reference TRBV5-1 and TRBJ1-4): KAGVTQTPRYLIKTRGQQVTLSCSPISGHRSVSWYQQTPGQGLQFLFEYFSETQRNKGNFPGRFSGRQFSNSRSEMNVSTLELGDSALYLCATSRDRGEKLFFGSGTQLSVL.

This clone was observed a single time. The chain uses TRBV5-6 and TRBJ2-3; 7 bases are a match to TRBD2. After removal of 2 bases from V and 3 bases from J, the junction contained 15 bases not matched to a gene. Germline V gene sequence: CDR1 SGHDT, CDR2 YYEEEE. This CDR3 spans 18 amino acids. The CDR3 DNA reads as TGTGCCAGCAGCTTACCGCGGGTAAGGGGAGGGCCTACAGATACGCAGTATTTT. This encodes CASSLPRVRGGPTDTQYF.

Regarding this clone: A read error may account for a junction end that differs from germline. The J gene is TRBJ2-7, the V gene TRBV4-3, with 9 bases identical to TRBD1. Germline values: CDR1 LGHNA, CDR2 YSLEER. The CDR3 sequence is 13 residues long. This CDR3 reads CASSQEEGQGIFF. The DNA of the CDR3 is TGCGCCAGCAGCCAAGAAGAGGGACAGGGAATCTTCTTC.

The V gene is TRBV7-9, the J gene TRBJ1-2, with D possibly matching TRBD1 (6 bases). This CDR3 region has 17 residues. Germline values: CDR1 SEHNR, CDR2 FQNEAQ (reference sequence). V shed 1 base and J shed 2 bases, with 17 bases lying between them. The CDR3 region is CASSLGNRDRQNYGYTF. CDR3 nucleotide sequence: TGTGCCAGCAGCTTAGGTAATAGAGACAGGCAGAACTATGGCTACACCTTC. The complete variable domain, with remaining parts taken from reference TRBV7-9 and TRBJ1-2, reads DTGVSQNPRHKITKRGQNVTFRCDPISEHNRLYWYRQTLGQGPEFLTYFQNEAQLEKSRLLSDRFSAERPKGSFSTLEIQRTEQGDSAMYLCASSLGNRDRQNYGYTFGSGTRLTVV.

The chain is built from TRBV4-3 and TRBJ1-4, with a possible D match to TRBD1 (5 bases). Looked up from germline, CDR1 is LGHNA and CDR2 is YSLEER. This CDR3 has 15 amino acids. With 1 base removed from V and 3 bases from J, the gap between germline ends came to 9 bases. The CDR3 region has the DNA TGCGCCAGCAGCCAAGGGTCAGGGTCTAATGAAAAACTGTTTTTT. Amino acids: CASSQGSGSNEKLFF.

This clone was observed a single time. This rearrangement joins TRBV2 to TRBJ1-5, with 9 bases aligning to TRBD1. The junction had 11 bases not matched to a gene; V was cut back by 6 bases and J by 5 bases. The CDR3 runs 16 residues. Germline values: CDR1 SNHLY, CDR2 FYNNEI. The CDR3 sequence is CASSRDRVQKYQPQHF. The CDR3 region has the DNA TGTGCCAGCAGCCGGGACAGGGTGCAAAAGTATCAGCCCCAGCATTTT.

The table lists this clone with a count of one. The CDR3: CASSLVGQTSSYEQYF. The CDR3 DNA sequence: TGTGCCAGCAGCTTAGTCGGACAGACGAGCTCCTACGAGCAGTACTTC. The chain recombines TRBV11-2 with TRBJ2-7; weak D call: TRBD1 (6 bases). This CDR3 contains 16 residues. Per the germline V gene, CDR1 is SGHAT and CDR2 is FQNNGV. V dropped 1 base and J dropped 0 bases, with 13 bases sitting between them.

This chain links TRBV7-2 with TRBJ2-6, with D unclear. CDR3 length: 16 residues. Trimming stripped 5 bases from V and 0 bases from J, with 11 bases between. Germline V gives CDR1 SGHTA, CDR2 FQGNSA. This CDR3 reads CASSLWALSGANVLTF. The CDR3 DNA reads TGTGCCAGCAGCCTTTGGGCCCTCTCTGGGGCCAACGTCCTGACTTTC.

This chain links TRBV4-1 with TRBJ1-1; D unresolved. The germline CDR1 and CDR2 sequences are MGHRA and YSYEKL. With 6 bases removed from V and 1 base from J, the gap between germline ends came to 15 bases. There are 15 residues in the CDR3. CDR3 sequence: CASSHGLVKNTEAFF. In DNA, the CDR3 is TGCGCCAGCAGTCACGGACTGGTGAAGAACACTGAAGCTTTCTTT.

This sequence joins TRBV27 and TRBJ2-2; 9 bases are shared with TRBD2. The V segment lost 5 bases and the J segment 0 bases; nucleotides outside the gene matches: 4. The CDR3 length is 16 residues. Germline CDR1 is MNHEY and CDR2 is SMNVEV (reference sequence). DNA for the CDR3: TGTGCCAGCAGTAAACTAGCGGGTACGAACACCGGGGAGCTGTTTTTT. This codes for CASSKLAGTNTGELFF.

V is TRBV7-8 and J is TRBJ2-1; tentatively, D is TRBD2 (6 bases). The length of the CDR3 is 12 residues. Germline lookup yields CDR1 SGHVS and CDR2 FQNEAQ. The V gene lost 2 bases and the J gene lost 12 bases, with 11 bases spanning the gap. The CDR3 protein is CASSLTPGGQFF. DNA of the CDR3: TGTGCCAGCAGCTTAACCCCCGGGGGGCAGTTCTTC.

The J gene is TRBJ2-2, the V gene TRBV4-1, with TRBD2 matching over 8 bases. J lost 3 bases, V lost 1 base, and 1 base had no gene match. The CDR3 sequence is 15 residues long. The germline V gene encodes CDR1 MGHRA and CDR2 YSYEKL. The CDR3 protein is CASSQAGGYTGELFF. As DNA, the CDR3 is TGCGCCAGCAGCCAAGCGGGGGGGTACACCGGGGAGCTGTTTTTT.

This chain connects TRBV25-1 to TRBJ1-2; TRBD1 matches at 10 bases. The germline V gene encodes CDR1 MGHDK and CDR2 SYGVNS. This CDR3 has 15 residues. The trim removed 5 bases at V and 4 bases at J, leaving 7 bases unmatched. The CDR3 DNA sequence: TGTGCCAGCAGTACTCGACAGGGGGCTGTCTATGGCTACACCTTC. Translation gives CASSTRQGAVYGYTF.

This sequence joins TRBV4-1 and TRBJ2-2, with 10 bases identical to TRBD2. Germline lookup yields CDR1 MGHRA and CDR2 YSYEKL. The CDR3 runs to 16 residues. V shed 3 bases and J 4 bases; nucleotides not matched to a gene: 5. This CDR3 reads CASSQASGSITGELFF. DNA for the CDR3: TGCGCCAGCAGCCAGGCTAGCGGGAGTATCACCGGGGAGCTGTTTTTT.

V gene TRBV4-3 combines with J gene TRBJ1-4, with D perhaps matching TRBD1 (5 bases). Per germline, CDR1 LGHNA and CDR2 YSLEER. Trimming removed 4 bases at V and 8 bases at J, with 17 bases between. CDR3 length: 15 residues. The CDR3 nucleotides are TGCGCCAGCAGCCGCAATCAGGGTCTAGGCGAAAAACTGTTTTTT. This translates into CASSRNQGLGEKLFF.

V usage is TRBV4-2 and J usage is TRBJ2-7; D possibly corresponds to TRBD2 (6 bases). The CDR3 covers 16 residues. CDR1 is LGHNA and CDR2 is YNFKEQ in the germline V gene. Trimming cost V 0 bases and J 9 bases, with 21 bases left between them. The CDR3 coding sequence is TGTGCCAGCAGCCAAGAATCAGGAGGGGTCATGATTCGGCAGTACTTC. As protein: CASSQESGGVMIRQYF.

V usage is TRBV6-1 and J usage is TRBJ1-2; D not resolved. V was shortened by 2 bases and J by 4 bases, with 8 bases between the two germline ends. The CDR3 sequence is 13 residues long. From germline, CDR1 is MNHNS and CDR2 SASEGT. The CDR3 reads CASSELGSYGYTF. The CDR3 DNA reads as TGTGCCAGCAGTGAACTCGGGTCCTATGGCTACACCTTC.

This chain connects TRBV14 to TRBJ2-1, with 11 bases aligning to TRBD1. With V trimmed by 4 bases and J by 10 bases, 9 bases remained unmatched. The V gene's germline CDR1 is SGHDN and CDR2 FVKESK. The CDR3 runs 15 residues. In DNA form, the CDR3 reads TGTGCCAGCAGCCGAGGGACAGGGGGTGTCGGCGAGCAGTTCTTC. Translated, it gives CASSRGTGGVGEQFF. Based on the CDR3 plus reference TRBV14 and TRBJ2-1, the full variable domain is EAGVTQFPSHSVIEKGQTVTLRCDPISGHDNLYWYRRVMGKEIKFLLHFVKESKQDESGMPNNRFLAERTGGTYSTLKVQPAELEDSGVYFCASSRGTGGVGEQFFGPGTRLTVL.

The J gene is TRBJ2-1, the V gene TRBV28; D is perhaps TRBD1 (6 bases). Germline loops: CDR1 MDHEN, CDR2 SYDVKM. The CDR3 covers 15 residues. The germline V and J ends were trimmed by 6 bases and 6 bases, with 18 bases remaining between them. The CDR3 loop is CASSRSGVSSNEQFF. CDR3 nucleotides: TGTGCCAGCAGCCGTTCAGGGGTTTCGTCCAATGAGCAGTTCTTC.

The DNA for the CDR3 is TGTGCCAGCAGCCCCCGGGGGGGTAGAGAAGCTTTCTTT. Protein product: CASSPRGGREAFF. This chain links TRBV7-3 with TRBJ1-1; TRBD1 might be the D (5 bases). CDR1 and CDR2 from the germline V gene are SGHTA and FQGTGA. The CDR3 covers 13 residues. V shed 5 bases and J shed 8 bases, with 15 bases lying between them.

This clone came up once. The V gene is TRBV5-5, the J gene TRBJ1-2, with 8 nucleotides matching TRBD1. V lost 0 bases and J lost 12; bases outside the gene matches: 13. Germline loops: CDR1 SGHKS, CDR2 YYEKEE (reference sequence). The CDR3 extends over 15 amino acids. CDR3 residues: CASSLEGQGVLPDTF. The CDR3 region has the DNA TGTGCCAGCAGCTTGGAAGGACAGGGCGTCCTCCCCGACACCTTC.

The CDR3 coding sequence is TGTGCCAGCAGGATTACAACGAACACCGGGGAGCTGTTTTTT. Protein sequence: CASRITTNTGELFF. The chain joins TRBV2 to TRBJ2-2; D unresolved. Trimming stripped 6 bases from V and 0 bases from J, with 8 bases between. Germline V gene lookup returns CDR1 SNHLY and CDR2 FYNNEI. This CDR3 spans 14 amino acids.

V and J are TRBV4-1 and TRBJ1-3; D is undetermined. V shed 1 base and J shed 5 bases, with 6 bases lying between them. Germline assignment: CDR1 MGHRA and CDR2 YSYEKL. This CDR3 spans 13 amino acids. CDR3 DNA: TGCGCCAGCAGCCAAGTTCTACGAAACACCATATATTTT. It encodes CASSQVLRNTIYF.